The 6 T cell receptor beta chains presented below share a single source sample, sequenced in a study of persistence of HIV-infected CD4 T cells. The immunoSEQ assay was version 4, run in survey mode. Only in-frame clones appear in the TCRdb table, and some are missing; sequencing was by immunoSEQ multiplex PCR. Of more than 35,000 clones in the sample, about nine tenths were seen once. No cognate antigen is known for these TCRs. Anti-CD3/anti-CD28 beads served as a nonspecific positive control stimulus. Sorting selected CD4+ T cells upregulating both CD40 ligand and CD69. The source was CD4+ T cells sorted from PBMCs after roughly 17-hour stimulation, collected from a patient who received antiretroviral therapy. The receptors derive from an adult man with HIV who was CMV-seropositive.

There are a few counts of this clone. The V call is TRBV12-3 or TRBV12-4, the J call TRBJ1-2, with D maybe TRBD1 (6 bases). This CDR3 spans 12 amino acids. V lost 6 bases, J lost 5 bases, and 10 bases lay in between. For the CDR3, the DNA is TGTGCCAGCAGCACCACAGGGTATGGCTACACCTTC. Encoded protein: CASSTTGYGYTF.

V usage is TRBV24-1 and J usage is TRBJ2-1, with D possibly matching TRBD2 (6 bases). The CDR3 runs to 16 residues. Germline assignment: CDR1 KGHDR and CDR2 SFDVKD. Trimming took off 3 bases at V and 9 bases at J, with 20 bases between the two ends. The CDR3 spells CATSDARAEGNGEQFF. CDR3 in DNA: TGTGCCACCAGTGATGCCAGGGCGGAGGGCAATGGTGAGCAGTTCTTC.

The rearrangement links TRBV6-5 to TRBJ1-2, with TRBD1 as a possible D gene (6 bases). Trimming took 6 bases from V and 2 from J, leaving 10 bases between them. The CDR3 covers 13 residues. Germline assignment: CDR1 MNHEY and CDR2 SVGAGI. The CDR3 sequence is CASRFDRNYGYTF. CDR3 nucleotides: TGTGCCAGCAGATTCGACAGGAACTATGGCTACACCTTC.

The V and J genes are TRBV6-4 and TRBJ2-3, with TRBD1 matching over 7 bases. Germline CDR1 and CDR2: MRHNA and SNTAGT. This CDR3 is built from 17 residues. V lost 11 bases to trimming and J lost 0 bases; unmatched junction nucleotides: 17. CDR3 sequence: CAGRYGTARSSTDTQYF. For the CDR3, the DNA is TGTGCCGGAAGATATGGGACAGCACGTTCTAGCACAGATACGCAGTATTTT.

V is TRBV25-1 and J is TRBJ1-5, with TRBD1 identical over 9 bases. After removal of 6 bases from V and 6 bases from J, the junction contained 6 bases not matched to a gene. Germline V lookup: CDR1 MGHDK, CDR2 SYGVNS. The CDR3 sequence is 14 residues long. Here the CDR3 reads CASSLTGGGQPQHF. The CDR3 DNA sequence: TGTGCCAGCAGCCTCACAGGGGGCGGTCAGCCCCAGCATTTT.

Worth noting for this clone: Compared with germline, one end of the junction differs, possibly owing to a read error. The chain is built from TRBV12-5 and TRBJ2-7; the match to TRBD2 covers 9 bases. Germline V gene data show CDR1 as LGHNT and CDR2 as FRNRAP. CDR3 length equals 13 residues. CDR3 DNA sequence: TGTGCTAGTGGTTTGGTAGTCGAGCGGGGGGCTATATTC. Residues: CASGLVVERGAIF.